These 9 T cell receptor beta chains share one sample of origin, sequenced in a study of post-analysis software for immune sequencing data. Their antigens are not known. Whole-study findings and limits: Patients carried a handful of TRBV segments more frequently than controls did, and TRBV5-6, TRBV5-1 and TRBV20-1 were among them.

TCR beta libraries were prepared from cDNA with unique molecular identifiers. TCRdb re-derived calls from the PCR reads in MiXCR, one entry per CDR3 protein. The data contain about 540,000 distinct CDR3 sequences, around 31% of them singletons. The sample was blood. The source of these receptors is a girl aged 2 to 17 with multiple sclerosis.

The chain combines TRBV20-1 with TRBJ2-1; D tentatively fits TRBD1 or TRBD2 (5 bases each). The ends were cut back, 4 bases at V and 4 bases at J, with 14 bases in the middle. The CDR3 has 14 amino acids. Looked up from germline, CDR1 is DFQATT and CDR2 is SNEGSKA (reference sequence). The CDR3 nucleotides read TGCAGTGCTACCCCGGGACCAGTTTACAATGAGCAGTTCTTC. Translation gives CSATPGPVYNEQFF.

The chain uses TRBV6-1 and TRBJ1-1; TRBD1 matches 8 bases. Trimming at V came to 5 bases and at J to 10 bases, leaving 15 bases not matched to a gene. The CDR3 loop spans 15 amino acids. Germline V CDR1 and CDR2: MNHNS, SASEGT. The CDR3 here is CASSLSKRTGTAAFF. DNA of the CDR3: TGTGCCAGCAGTTTGTCAAAAAGGACAGGGACGGCAGCTTTCTTT.

The chain is built from TRBV20-1 and TRBJ2-2; the D is unclear. In germline, CDR1 is DFQATT, CDR2 SNEGSKA (reference sequence). The germline V and J ends were trimmed by 6 bases and 3 bases, with 14 bases remaining between them. The CDR3 runs to 14 residues. The CDR3 bases are TGCAGTGCAAGTTTGGCCAGAGACACCGGGGAGCTGTTTTTT. Its translation is CSASLARDTGELFF.

V gene TRBV28 combines with J gene TRBJ2-5, with 10 bases matching TRBD1. The germline V gene encodes CDR1 MDHEN and CDR2 SYDVKM. V shed 3 bases and J 11 bases; nucleotides not matched to a gene: 9. This CDR3 contains 14 residues. The CDR3 protein is CASSFGTGALKQYF. For the CDR3, the DNA is TGTGCCAGCAGTTTCGGGACAGGGGCCCTCAAGCAGTACTTC.

This clonotype was seen a few times. The chain is built from TRBV20-1 and TRBJ1-5; no clear D. Trimming took off 3 bases at V and 1 base at J, with 13 bases between the two ends. The V gene's germline CDR1 is DFQATT and CDR2 SNEGSKA (reference sequence). This CDR3 is 15 amino acids long. CDR3 region: CSASLGGRSNQPQHF. The CDR3 DNA is TGCAGTGCTAGCCTGGGAGGGAGAAGCAATCAGCCCCAGCATTTT.

J is TRBJ2-3 and V is TRBV12-3 or TRBV12-4, with D unresolved. The V gene lost 6 bases and the J gene lost 4 bases, with 11 bases spanning the gap. The CDR3 loop spans 13 amino acids. CDR3: CASRLGAPDTQYF. The CDR3 DNA reads TGTGCCAGCAGGTTGGGTGCGCCAGATACGCAGTATTTT.

The J gene is TRBJ1-2, the V gene TRBV3-1; D is possibly TRBD1 (6 bases). Per germline, CDR1 LGHDT and CDR2 YNNKEL (reference sequence). CDR3 size: 14 residues. V was shortened by 7 bases and J by 8 bases, with 20 bases between the two germline ends. The CDR3 region is CASTPGQTGQGYTF. In DNA form, the CDR3 reads TGTGCCAGCACTCCCGGACAGACGGGGCAAGGCTACACCTTC.

DNA for the CDR3: TGTGCCAGCAGTTTTTCAGGGGAGGCATATGGCTACACCTTC. This gives the protein CASSFSGEAYGYTF. V usage is TRBV28 and J usage is TRBJ1-2; D perhaps matches TRBD1 (6 bases). Germline CDR1 reads MDHEN; CDR2 reads SYDVKM. Between the trimmed V and J ends, which lost 3 bases and 5 bases, there was a span of 13 bases. This CDR3 has 14 residues.

The chain combines TRBV20-1 with TRBJ1-2, with TRBD1 identical over 8 bases. This CDR3 spans 23 amino acids. Germline assignment: CDR1 DFQATT and CDR2 SNEGSKA (reference sequence). V shed 1 base, J shed 0 bases, and the junction held 28 bases outside the gene matches. The CDR3 reads CSARGLSGGQGAPAGTSNYGYTF. CDR3 DNA: TGCAGTGCTAGAGGTCTCTCCGGCGGACAGGGTGCCCCAGCAGGGACCTCTAACTATGGCTACACCTTC.